This T cell receptor (beta chain) was sequenced for a study of CD8+ T cells in alopecia areata. Sequencing relied on a cDNA template that was reverse transcribed from extracted RNA. The protocol was immunoSEQ multiplex PCR, while the TCRdb copy is restricted to in-frame clones and leaves out a portion. The sample has 100,000 to 120,000 clones; 56% are singletons. Per the germline V gene, CDR1 is SGHRS and CDR2 is YFSETQ. The junction had 6 bases not matched to a gene; V was cut back by 4 bases and J by 4 bases. The CDR3 runs to 14 residues. Sample treatment: oral pan-JAK inhibitor, 5-10 mg twice daily.

This rearrangement joins TRBV5-1 to TRBJ2-5; 8 bases match TRBD1. The sequences come from CD4+ T cells sorted from blood, collected at week 24, from a patient treated with tofacitinib. The TCR originated in a human donor with alopecia areata. CDR3 amino acids: CASSPGTGLETQYF. CDR3 DNA sequence: TGCGCCAGCAGCCCCGGGACAGGACTAGAGACCCAGTACTTC.